This T cell receptor beta chain came from a study of graft-versus-host responses after intestinal transplantation. The overall study: Multivisceral, liver-intestinal, or isolated intestinal transplants were received by the recipients. Anti-thymocyte globulin induction, then tacrolimus and steroids for about 3 years, went to all recipients.

TCRdb keeps only in-frame clones here, not all; method: immunoSEQ multiplex PCR. Of under 150,000 clones listed, over 80% are singletons. Study findings and constraints: Early post-transplant HvG declines were associated with peak circulating GvH clone levels. Among recipient marrow samples, GvH clones were found; some appeared first in ileum or blood.

V lost 3 bases, J lost 0 bases, and 5 bases stayed unmatched. CDR1 and CDR2 from the germline V gene are SGHRS and YFSETQ. CDR3 size: 16 residues. Concerning this clone: What it recognizes is unknown.

Here the sequenced sample was unstimulated CD4+ T cells sorted from spleen or lymph node cells, taken before intestinal transplant. J is TRBJ2-1 and V is TRBV5-1; 8 bases align to TRBD2. This TCR came from a human donor who received an intestinal transplant. CDR3 loop: CASSWSSGSSYNEQFF. In nucleotides, the CDR3 is TGCGCCAGCAGCTGGTCGAGCGGGAGCTCCTACAATGAGCAGTTCTTC.